The 31 T cell receptor beta chains listed next were all sequenced from one sample in a study of spatial heterogeneity in lung cancer. Time point noted: sample taken at primary tumor resection. TCRdb recomputed calls from the 5' RACE reads with MiXCR, one row per CDR3 protein. Of roughly 15,000 distinct CDR3 sequences in the sample, around 6.6% are singletons; the top ten hold around 10%. Their antigens are not known. General observations from the study: Mutation tallies in tumors tracked expanded intratumoral alpha and beta TCR counts.

Sequencing used lung tumor tissue, obtained at surgery. The source is a male donor with early-stage non-small cell lung cancer.

In its sample, this clonotype is medium-sized (0.01 to 0.1%). The chain combines TRBV2 with TRBJ1-6; D gene unclear. This CDR3 region has 14 residues. Trimming stripped 2 bases from V and 10 bases from J, with 12 bases between. The germline V gene has CDR1 SNHLY and CDR2 FYNNEI. The CDR3: CASSENRVGSPLHF. The DNA for the CDR3 is TGTGCCAGCAGTGAAAATAGGGTCGGCTCACCCCTCCACTTT.

This clonotype is termed large. The chain joins TRBV5-1 to TRBJ1-1, with 12 bases identical to TRBD1. The CDR3 has 14 residues. The germline CDR1 and CDR2 sequences are SGHRS and YFSETQ. V was pared by 3 bases and J by 5 bases, with 2 bases of the junction left unmatched. For the CDR3, the DNA is TGCGCCAGCAGCTGGGACAGGGGGCTGACTGAAGCTTTCTTT. Translating gives CASSWDRGLTEAFF.

There are many counts of this clonotype. The chain couples TRBV6-6 to TRBJ2-1; D might be TRBD1 (5 bases). Trimming removed 6 bases from V and 6 bases from J, with 18 bases in between. The CDR3 consists of 15 residues. CDR1 and CDR2 (germline): MNHNY, SVGAGI (reference sequence). This chain's CDR3 is CASRSSGHTSNEQFF. The CDR3 nucleotides are TGTGCCAGCAGATCCTCCGGACATACATCCAATGAGCAGTTCTTC.

In this sample, this clonotype turned up many times. The rearrangement joins TRBV6-5 to TRBJ2-2; 12 nucleotides agree with TRBD2. This CDR3 has 16 residues. CDR1 is MNHEY and CDR2 is SVGAGI in the germline V gene. With 6 bases clipped from V and 6 bases from J, the junction kept 8 bases outside the gene matches. The CDR3 DNA reads as TGTGCCAGCAGGCTGACTAGCGGGAGAGCCGCCGGGGAGCTGTTTTTT. Its protein product is CASRLTSGRAAGELFF.

By share, this clonotype counts as medium-sized (0.01 to 0.1%). The V call is TRBV20-1, the J call TRBJ2-7; D not resolved. There are 14 residues in the CDR3. Germline V CDR1 and CDR2: DFQATT, SNEGSKA (reference sequence). The ends were cut back, 1 base at V and 0 bases at J, with 10 bases in the middle. The CDR3 loop reads CSARGSIYSYEQYF. As DNA, the CDR3 is TGCAGTGCTAGAGGGTCCATCTACTCCTACGAGCAGTACTTC.

This clonotype was seen at least ten times. The chain is built from TRBV6-6 and TRBJ2-7; D is unclear. Germline V gives CDR1 MNHNY, CDR2 SVGAGI (reference sequence). V was shortened by 4 bases and J by 4 bases, with 11 bases between the two germline ends. This CDR3 has 13 amino acids. CDR3 bases: TGTGCCAGCAGTTCCCCCGGGCTTTACGAGCAGTACGTC. It translates to CASSSPGLYEQYV.

This clonotype showed up many times. The chain is built from TRBV15 and TRBJ1-1; TRBD1 might be the D (5 bases). This CDR3 has 16 residues. Trimming took off 0 bases at V and 4 bases at J, with 15 bases between the two ends. Germline lookup yields CDR1 LNHNV and CDR2 YYDKDF (reference sequence). The CDR3 here is CATSRDEGARGTEAFF. Here the CDR3 DNA reads TGTGCCACCAGCAGAGATGAAGGGGCGCGAGGCACTGAAGCTTTCTTT. The variable domain in full, completed from reference TRBV15 and TRBJ1-1, reads DAMVIQNPRYQVTQFGKPVTLSCSQTLNHNVMYWYQQKSSQAPKLLFHYYDKDFNNEADTPDNFQSRRPNTSFCFLDIRSPGLGDTAMYLCATSRDEGARGTEAFFGQGTRLTVV.

This clonotype came up many times. The V call is TRBV7-2, the J call TRBJ2-1; D possibly corresponds to TRBD1 (6 bases). Deletions cut 5 bases from V and 8 bases from J, with 10 bases between. The germline gives CDR1 SGHTA, CDR2 FQGNSA. CDR3 length: 12 amino acids. The DNA for the CDR3 is TGTGCCAGCAGCATCCACAGGGATGAGCAGTTCTTC. This gives the protein CASSIHRDEQFF.

This clonotype was observed at least ten times. The gene calls are TRBV11-2 and TRBJ1-1; D call uncertain. Deletions cut 0 bases from V and 9 bases from J, with 14 bases between. The CDR3 is 14 residues long. Germline CDR1 SGHAT, CDR2 FQNNGV. The CDR3 is CASSLDWTVPQAFF. Here the CDR3 DNA reads TGTGCCAGCAGCTTAGATTGGACCGTGCCTCAAGCTTTCTTT. Full variable domain (outside the CDR3, taken from reference TRBV11-2 and TRBJ1-1): EAGVAQSPRYKIIEKRQSVAFWCNPISGHATLYWYQQILGQGPKLLIQFQNNGVVDDSQLPKDRFSAERLKGVDSTLKIQPAKLEDSAVYLCASSLDWTVPQAFFGQGTRLTVV.

This sequence joins TRBV27 and TRBJ2-4; 10 bases are a match to TRBD2. The CDR3 extends over 15 amino acids. Germline V CDR1 and CDR2: MNHEY, SMNVEV (reference sequence). V shed 4 bases, J shed 10 bases, and the junction held 10 bases outside the gene matches. CDR3 loop: CASSSAGGTFRIQYF. The DNA for the CDR3 is TGTGCCAGCAGTTCAGCGGGAGGGACTTTCCGGATTCAGTACTTC.

In its sample, this clonotype ranks as medium-sized. V usage is TRBV7-8 and J usage is TRBJ2-2; D is undetermined. Germline V gene data show CDR1 as SGHVS and CDR2 as FQNEAQ. The CDR3 contains 11 residues. The ends were cut back, 2 bases at V and 6 bases at J, with 1 base in the middle. CDR3 residues: CASSLPGELFF. CDR3 sequence (DNA): TGTGCCAGCAGCTTACCCGGGGAGCTGTTTTTT.

The table lists this clonotype with many counts. The genes are TRBV21-1 and TRBJ1-2; the table gives TRBD1 as D, unverified against the DNA. TRBV21-1 is labeled a pseudogene. The CDR3 is 12 residues long. CDR3 in DNA: TGTGCCAGCAGCAAACACAGGGGTGGCTACACCTTC. Amino acids: CASSKHRGGYTF.

This clonotype showed up many times. The junction departs from germline at one end; a sequencing error may be responsible. The chain has TRBV2 and TRBJ2-5, with a weak D call TRBD2 (6 bases). CDR3 size: 13 residues. Looked up from germline, CDR1 is SNHLY and CDR2 is FYNNEI. Here the CDR3 DNA reads TGTGCCAGCAGTAAAGCGGGCCAAGAGACCCAGTACTTC. This sequence encodes CASSKAGQETQYF.

This clonotype appeared a few times. The chain links TRBV30 to TRBJ2-1; no clear D. The CDR3 contains 11 residues. Germline V gene data show CDR1 as GTSNPN and CDR2 as SVGIG (reference sequence). Trimming took off 8 bases at V and 3 bases at J, with 8 bases between the two ends. DNA of the CDR3: TGTGCCGTTAGGGACTACAATGAGCAGTTCTTC. As protein: CAVRDYNEQFF.

This clonotype was seen ten or more times. The gene calls are TRBV3-1 and TRBJ1-5; TRBD1 matches 10 bases. CDR1 LGHDT and CDR2 YNNKEL come from the germline V gene (reference sequence). This CDR3 is 16 amino acids long. V gave up 4 bases and J gave up 1 base; unmatched junction bases: 4. CDR3 nucleotide sequence: TGTGCCAGCAGCCCGGGACAGGGGACAAGCAATCAGCCCCAGCATTTT. This sequence encodes CASSPGQGTSNQPQHF.

The J gene is TRBJ2-2, the V gene TRBV12-1. TRBV12-1 is an annotated pseudogene. The CDR3 is 15 amino acids. CDR3 DNA sequence: TGTGCCAGCAGCTTCCCCGATGACTTCACCGGGGAGCTGTTTTTT. Protein: CASSFPDDFTGELFF.

This rearrangement joins TRBV5-5 to TRBJ1-2, with 12 nucleotides matching TRBD1. Germline-derived CDR1 and CDR2 are SGHKS and YYEKEE (reference sequence). The CDR3 sequence is 15 residues long. V lost 2 bases to trimming and J lost 8 bases; unmatched junction nucleotides: 7. CDR3 sequence: CASSFDGTGGKGYTF. The CDR3 bases are TGTGCCAGCAGCTTTGATGGGACAGGGGGCAAAGGCTACACCTTC.

The J gene is TRBJ1-4, the V gene TRBV10-3, with D unclear. The CDR3 extends over 13 amino acids. Trimming removed 6 bases at V and 1 base at J, with 6 bases between. Germline-derived CDR1 and CDR2 are ENHRY and SYGVKD. CDR3 protein: CAISGRTNEKLFF. CDR3 DNA sequence: TGTGCCATCAGCGGGAGAACTAATGAAAAACTGTTTTTT.

This clonotype was observed many times. The chain combines TRBV12-3 or TRBV12-4 with TRBJ2-3; D not resolved. The CDR3 contains 12 residues. The ends were cut back, 0 bases at V and 10 bases at J, with 8 bases in the middle. The CDR3 DNA is TGTGCCAGCAGTTTAGCGCACGGTCCGCAGTATTTT. Amino acids: CASSLAHGPQYF.

The J gene is TRBJ2-3, the V gene TRBV5-1; 9 bases align to TRBD1. This CDR3 has 15 residues. V shed 4 bases, J shed 4 bases, and the junction held 7 bases outside the gene matches. CDR1 is SGHRS, CDR2 YFSETQ, per germline. DNA of the CDR3: TGCGCCAGCAGCAGGACAGGGGACGGGGCAGATACGCAGTATTTT. As protein: CASSRTGDGADTQYF. The variable domain in full, completed from reference TRBV5-1 and TRBJ2-3, reads KAGVTQTPRYLIKTRGQQVTLSCSPISGHRSVSWYQQTPGQGLQFLFEYFSETQRNKGNFPGRFSGRQFSNSRSEMNVSTLELGDSALYLCASSRTGDGADTQYFGPGTRLTVL.

This clonotype was detected a few times. This chain joins TRBV3-1 and TRBJ1-3; a weak D match, TRBD1 (5 bases). The CDR3 spans 14 residues. V was clipped by 5 bases and J by 0 bases, with 8 bases between them. The germline CDR1 and CDR2 sequences are LGHDT and YNNKEL (reference sequence). The CDR3 DNA reads TGTGCCAGCAGCATTGGGACCTCTGGAAACACCATATATTTT. Translation gives CASSIGTSGNTIYF.

This clonotype was detected many times. The chain links TRBV12-3 or TRBV12-4 to TRBJ2-3, with 9 bases that match TRBD2. The CDR3 is made up of 16 amino acids. The V gene end was trimmed by 0 bases and the J gene end by 0 bases; junction bases not matched to a gene: 1. CDR3 in amino acids: CASSLATSGSTDTQYF. The CDR3 nucleotides read TGTGCCAGCAGTTTAGCGACTAGCGGAAGCACAGATACGCAGTATTTT.

This clonotype came up many times. The V and J genes are TRBV20-1 and TRBJ1-1; TRBD1 matches at 8 bases. Germline CDR1 and CDR2: DFQATT and SNEGSKA (reference sequence). This CDR3 region has 13 residues. J was trimmed by 3 bases and V by 3 bases; bases with no gene match: 3. In DNA form, the CDR3 reads TGCAGTGCTAGCTTGACAGGGGACACTGAAGCTTTCTTT. This gives the protein CSASLTGDTEAFF.

This clonotype was observed a few times. This rearrangement joins TRBV30 to TRBJ2-1, with 7 bases matching TRBD2. The germline CDR1 and CDR2 sequences are GTSNPN and SVGIG (reference sequence). Trimming took 0 bases from V and 10 from J; bases not matched to a gene: 15. This CDR3 is 16 amino acids long. CDR3 loop: CAWSVLGRAGVGEQFF. The CDR3 region has the DNA TGTGCCTGGAGTGTACTGGGGCGGGCGGGAGTTGGGGAGCAGTTCTTC.

The V and J genes are TRBV11-2 and TRBJ1-1; D may be TRBD1 (6 bases). CDR3 length: 13 residues. Germline values: CDR1 SGHAT, CDR2 FQNNGV. V was clipped by 5 bases and J by 3 bases, with 10 bases between them. The CDR3 region is CASSIQGYTEAFF. CDR3 sequence (DNA): TGTGCCAGCAGCATCCAGGGGTACACTGAAGCTTTCTTT.

This clonotype is labeled as medium-sized. The rearrangement links TRBV6-2 or TRBV6-3 to TRBJ1-1; D gene uncertain. This CDR3 contains 14 residues. V dropped 4 bases and J dropped 4 bases, with 13 bases sitting between them. Germline CDR1 and CDR2: MNHEY and SVGEGT. The CDR3 DNA is TGTGCCAGCAGTTGGGGTTTTGGCGGCACTGAAGCTTTCTTT. Translating gives CASSWGFGGTEAFF.

In this sample, this clonotype turned up a few times. The chain joins TRBV3-1 to TRBJ1-2; no firm D call. The CDR3 consists of 15 residues. From germline, CDR1 is LGHDT and CDR2 YNNKEL (reference sequence). Trimming shortened V by 2 bases and J by 4 bases, and 14 bases separated the two germline ends. CDR3 DNA sequence: TGTGCCAGCAGCCAACGCGGGGATTCGCGCTATGGCTACACCTTC. It is translated as CASSQRGDSRYGYTF.

This clonotype came up many times. The rearrangement uses TRBV10-3 and TRBJ2-1, with D uncertain. This CDR3 region has 13 residues. Trimming cost V 7 bases and J 5 bases, with 12 bases left between them. Germline lookup yields CDR1 ENHRY and CDR2 SYGVKD. Written as DNA, the CDR3 is TGTGCCATCATGGGTCCAGGTGACAATGAGCAGTTCTTC. This gives the protein CAIMGPGDNEQFF.

This clonotype was seen a handful of times. The V and J genes are TRBV7-9 and TRBJ2-1, with D perhaps matching TRBD1 (6 bases). The germline CDR1 and CDR2 sequences are SEHNR and FQNEAQ (reference sequence). Trimming stripped 0 bases from V and 3 bases from J, with 12 bases between. The CDR3 has 16 residues. CDR3 sequence reads: CASSLAQGPVYNEQFF. The CDR3 DNA reads TGTGCCAGCAGCTTAGCTCAGGGGCCGGTCTACAATGAGCAGTTCTTC.

By share, this clonotype ranks as medium-sized (0.01 to 0.1%). V is TRBV2 and J is TRBJ2-2, with D possibly TRBD1 on 7 matching bases. The germline CDR1 and CDR2 sequences are SNHLY and FYNNEI. The CDR3 totals 15 residues. Here the CDR3 reads CATRGTSQNTGELFF. The CDR3 coding sequence is TGTGCTACCAGGGGGACTTCTCAAAACACCGGGGAGCTGTTTTTT. Complete variable domain (other parts from reference TRBV2 and TRBJ2-2): EPEVTQTPSHQVTQMGQEVILRCVPISNHLYFYWYRQILGQKVEFLVSFYNNEISEKSEIFDDQFSVERPDGSNFTLKIRSTKLEDSAMYFCATRGTSQNTGELFFGEGSRLTVL.

This clonotype appeared many times. This chain joins TRBV6-6 and TRBJ1-5, with D maybe TRBD1 (6 bases). The V gene's germline CDR1 is MNHNY and CDR2 SVGAGI (reference sequence). The CDR3 consists of 19 residues. V was cut by 0 bases and J by 0 bases, with 18 bases left in between. The CDR3: CASSYSKGGGTNSNQPQHF. CDR3 bases: TGTGCCAGCAGTTACTCAAAGGGGGGCGGAACAAATAGCAATCAGCCCCAGCATTTT.